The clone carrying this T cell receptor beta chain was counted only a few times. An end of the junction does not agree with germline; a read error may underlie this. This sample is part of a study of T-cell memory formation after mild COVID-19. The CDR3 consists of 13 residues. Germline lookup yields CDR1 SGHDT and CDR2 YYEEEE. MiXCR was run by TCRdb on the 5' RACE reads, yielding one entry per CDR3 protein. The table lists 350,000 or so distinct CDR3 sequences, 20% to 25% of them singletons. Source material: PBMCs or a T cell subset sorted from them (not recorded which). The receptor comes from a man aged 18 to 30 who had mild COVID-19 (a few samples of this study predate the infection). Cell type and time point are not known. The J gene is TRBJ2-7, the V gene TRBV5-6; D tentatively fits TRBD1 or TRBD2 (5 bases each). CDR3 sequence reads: CASSYRDHYVQYF. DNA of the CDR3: TGTGCCAGCAGCTACCGGGACCACTACGTGCAGTACTTC.